The TCR beta chain described here comes from a study of CD8+ T cells in alopecia areata. Regarding the study as a whole: Many expanded lesional clones persisted in scalp and blood during tofacitinib.

Note on this clone: The antigen remains unidentified.

With V trimmed by 0 bases and J by 0 bases, 9 bases remained unmatched. CDR3 length: 20 amino acids. CDR1 and CDR2 (germline): SGHVS, FQNEAQ. Reverse transcribed after extraction, RNA yielded cDNA as the sequencing template. Clones were read by immunoSEQ multiplex PCR, and TCRdb kept only the in-frame ones, dropping some. Of approximately 210,000 clones in the sample, roughly 60% are singletons; the top ten hold approximately 1.3%. The treatment denotes: oral pan-JAK inhibitor, 5-10 mg twice daily. It was from alopecia areata patients that lesional scalp punch biopsies and peripheral blood were collected.

Specimen: CD4+ T cells sorted from blood, collected at week 49, from a patient treated with tofacitinib. The receptor was isolated from a human donor with alopecia areata. The chain joins TRBV7-8 to TRBJ2-1; TRBD2 agrees at 12 bases. CDR3 loop: CASSLAATSGGFSSYNEQFF. In DNA form, the CDR3 reads TGTGCCAGCAGCTTAGCGGCGACTAGCGGGGGTTTCAGCTCCTACAATGAGCAGTTCTTC.